This is a list of T cell receptor beta chains from one sample in a study of shared clonotypes between healthy human individuals. Produced via immunoSEQ multiplex PCR; TCRdb's table is partial and in-frame only. The sample shows around 1.1 million clones, roughly 80% of them seen only once. The specimen was memory CD4+ T cells from PBMCs. These receptors came from a man aged 18 to 30 in good health. Some clones in this sample may be carry-over from other donors' samples. The CDR3 runs from the conserved cysteine through the conserved F or W.

J: TRBJ1-1
V: TRBV19
CDR3: CASSIEYRSHTEAFF

J: TRBJ1-1
V: TRBV2
CDR3: CASRDRQGGNTEAFF

J: TRBJ2-3
V: TRBV4-3
CDR3: CASSHQSSGRTGRDTQYF

J: TRBJ2-3
V: TRBV7-9
CDR3: CASSRLSGPLLGTDTQYF

J: TRBJ2-7
V: TRBV4-1
CDR3: CASSQDSSGRYEQYF

J: TRBJ1-2
V: TRBV7-2
CDR3: CASSLDAGNQGGYTF

J: TRBJ2-2
V: TRBV2
CDR3: CAGSVGSTTGELFF

J: TRBJ1-4
V: TRBV5-6
CDR3: CASSLIGQGVEKLFF

J: TRBJ2-3
V: TRBV7-2
CDR3: CASSTLPGPQGTDTQYF

J: TRBJ2-2
V: TRBV7-3
CDR3: CASSAQGGPNTGELFF

J: TRBJ2-7
V: TRBV5-1
CDR3: CASSLSGSGGALEQYF

J: TRBJ2-7
V: TRBV6-6
CDR3: CASSLGQGATYEQYF

J: TRBJ2-3
V: TRBV7-2
CDR3: CASSLVRGRGNTQYF

J: TRBJ2-1
V: TRBV5-1
CDR3: CASSLVYQANEQFF

J: TRBJ1-1
V: TRBV7-9
CDR3: CASSLRQGPNTEAFF

J: TRBJ1-3
V: TRBV4-2
CDR3: CASSQDTGTVNSGNTIYF

J: TRBJ1-1
V: TRBV6-1
CDR3: CASSKEGNTEAFF

J: TRBJ1-5
V: TRBV28
CDR3: CASSFPGGSNQPQHF

J: TRBJ1-1
V: TRBV19
CDR3: CASSIGTLNTEAFF

J: TRBJ1-1
V: TRBV19
CDR3: CASSMKPGLVTEAFF

J: TRBJ2-7
V: TRBV7-9
CDR3: CASSPSTELF

J: TRBJ2-7
V: TRBV28
CDR3: CASSGRGLSTSYEQYF

J: TRBJ1-5
V: TRBV5-6
CDR3: CASNYKGINQPQHF

J: TRBJ2-2
V: TRBV9
CDR3: CASSADRKGVGELFF

J: TRBJ1-1
V: TRBV27
CDR3: CASSLLERASEAFF

J: TRBJ2-6
V: TRBV5-1
CDR3: CASSQPSTAGANVLTF

J: TRBJ2-3
V: TRBV7-2
CDR3: CASLRTGGSDTQYF

J: TRBJ2-4
V: TRBV29-1
CDR3: CSVLRGSGIQYF

J: TRBJ2-5
V: TRBV5-4
CDR3: CASSRTGGIKETQYF

J: TRBJ1-1
V: TRBV4-1
CDR3: CASSQGGVTEAFF

J: TRBJ1-1
V: TRBV5-1
CDR3: CASSRQGMNTEAFF

J: TRBJ1-2
V: TRBV7-9
CDR3: CASSPGQGYGYTF

J: TRBJ1-1
V: TRBV18
CDR3: CASSPGQTQHTEAFF

J: TRBJ2-5
V: TRBV25-1
CDR3: CASSDLLGRGQETQYF

J: TRBJ2-7
V: TRBV2
CDR3: CAGKGTEQYF

J: TRBJ2-1
V: TRBV7-8
CDR3: CASSSPRGATSVYNEQFF

J: TRBJ2-2
V: TRBV27
CDR3: CASSTWTAGELFF

J: TRBJ1-1
V: TRBV9
CDR3: CASSVGTGTVANTEAFF

J: TRBJ2-7
V: TRBV7-2
CDR3: CASNPRRGGVHEQYF

J: TRBJ2-2
V: TRBV11-1
CDR3: CASSLSSSNTGELFF

J: TRBJ1-1
V: TRBV9
CDR3: CASGRQNTEAFF

J: TRBJ2-7
V: TRBV2
CDR3: CASSEARGKYEQYF

J: TRBJ2-1
V: TRBV28
CDR3: CASSPRPGSSPYNEQFF

J: TRBJ1-4
V: TRBV5-1
CDR3: CASSPSSLWDSYEKLFF

J: TRBJ1-2
V: TRBV11-2
CDR3: CASSDNRGVYGYTF

J: TRBJ2-1
V: TRBV5-1
CDR3: CASSLDRTYNEQFF

J: TRBJ2-5
V: TRBV10-1
CDR3: CASSEGTSGTQETQYF

J: TRBJ2-5
V: TRBV4-3
CDR3: CASSQDFRQGEYQETQYF

J: TRBJ2-7
V: TRBV7-2
CDR3: CASSLSGTGANEQYF

J: TRBJ2-7
V: TRBV6-5
CDR3: CASTHGRSRSYEQYF

J: TRBJ1-4
V: TRBV7-8
CDR3: CASSRRRGEGTNEKLFF

J: TRBJ2-5
V: TRBV5-1
CDR3: CASSSYGSDQETQYF

J: TRBJ2-5
V: TRBV6-5
CDR3: CASSLDRAETQYF

J: TRBJ2-7
V: TRBV11-3
CDR3: CASSLAGLAGRPMYEYEQYF

J: TRBJ1-2
V: TRBV27
CDR3: CASSLLTGGFYGYTF

J: TRBJ2-1
V: TRBV18
CDR3: CASRNGAGANEQFF

J: TRBJ1-2
V: TRBV6-1
CDR3: CASSSPGEAYGYTF